These 3 T cell receptor beta chains share one sample of origin, sequenced in a study of regulatory T cells in long-lasting Graves disease. CDR3 regions were amplified by Arm-PCR using iRepertoire HTBI primers to build TCR beta libraries. MiXCR, run by TCRdb on the multiplex PCR reads, gives a single entry per CDR3 protein. Found here are about 470,000 distinct CDR3 sequences, 20% to 25% of them singletons; the top ten hold less than 9%. Time point defined: persistent/refractory GD, antithyroid drugs over 5 years with positive TRAb. Generation of the TCR library employed RNA extracted from PBMCs. The material sequenced was peripheral blood mononuclear cells (PBMCs), taken when the disease was refractory, from a patient treated with antithyroid drugs. The source is a female donor with Graves disease.

This clonotype was counted many times. This chain links TRBV28 with TRBJ2-5, with D hard to call. V was shortened by 3 bases and J by 5 bases, with 10 bases between the two germline ends. This CDR3 is built from 13 residues. Germline values: CDR1 MDHEN, CDR2 SYDVKM. The CDR3: CASSFRDVETQYF. Written as DNA, the CDR3 is TGTGCCAGCAGTTTCCGAGACGTTGAGACCCAGTACTTC.

This chain links TRBV2 with TRBJ2-1; D might be TRBD2 (6 bases). Germline loops: CDR1 SNHLY, CDR2 FYNNEI. CDR3 length equals 14 residues. V was cut by 9 bases and J by 5 bases, with 17 bases left in between. CDR3 sequence: CASWSGVFNNEQFF. The CDR3 bases are TGTGCCAGTTGGTCGGGAGTTTTTAACAATGAGCAGTTCTTC.

There are many counts of this clonotype. The CDR3 nucleotides are TGTGCCAGCAGCCTACAGGGGTCTGATGGCTACACCTTC. It encodes CASSLQGSDGYTF. J is TRBJ1-2 and V is TRBV27, with 7 bases aligning to TRBD1. This CDR3 has 13 amino acids. CDR1 and CDR2 from the germline V gene are MNHEY and SMNVEV (reference sequence). Unmatched junction bases numbered 7, after V lost 6 bases and J lost 6 bases.